Shown below are 8 T cell receptor beta chains from a single sample sequenced in a study of T-cell memory formation after mild COVID-19 (dated by TCRdb to about 2021). The receptor library was made with 5' RACE. The sequencer was an Illumina NovaSeq 6000. TCRdb trimmed public reads at Q25 via fastp, called clones via MiXCR and kept in-frame beta chains. Rows with a matching CDR3 protein are joined into one entry that keeps the most common DNA and genes. Across this sample there are about 390,000 distinct CDR3 sequences, with roughly 20% seen only once. The ten largest make up roughly an eighth of the sample. The sequenced sample consisted of PBMCs or a T cell subset sorted from them (not recorded which). These receptors all come from an adult woman who had mild COVID-19 (a few samples of this study predate the infection). The sample titles of this study are shuffled in the database, so cell type and time point are left out; the donor was told from shared clones.

This clonotype was seen more than once but under ten times. The chain couples TRBV6-4 to TRBJ1-2, with D perhaps matching TRBD1 (5 bases). The V gene lost 8 bases and the J gene lost 2 bases, with 12 bases spanning the gap. The CDR3 has 13 residues. Germline-derived CDR1 and CDR2 are MRHNA and SNTAGT. In DNA, the CDR3 is TGTGCCAGCTGGGACGGTGGAAACTATGGCTACACCTTC. Translating gives CASWDGGNYGYTF.

The chain carries TRBV4-3 and TRBJ1-5; D not certain. The CDR3 has 15 residues. CDR1 and CDR2 (germline): LGHNA, YSLEER. Deletions cut 4 bases from V and 7 bases from J, with 17 bases between. Here the CDR3 DNA reads TGCGCCAGCAGCCCGCAACACGGGCGAGGGCAGCCCCAGCATTTT. This encodes CASSPQHGRGQPQHF.

The CDR3 reads CASSSLWGPYSYEQYF. The DNA for the CDR3 is TGTGCCAGCAGTTCCTTGTGGGGGCCCTATTCCTACGAGCAGTACTTC. The chain is built from TRBV28 and TRBJ2-7; TRBD1 might be the D (6 bases). Germline CDR1 reads MDHEN; CDR2 reads SYDVKM. The V and J ends lost 4 bases and 1 base respectively, with 17 bases between them. The CDR3 is made up of 16 amino acids.

This clonotype has a handful of counts. The V call is TRBV23-1, the J call TRBJ2-7; TRBD1 is a possible D gene (6 bases). TRBV23-1 is labeled an ORF, and its function is uncertain. The CDR3 runs 18 residues. Trimming removed 3 bases from V and 0 bases from J, with 21 bases in between. The CDR3 DNA reads TGCGCCAGCAGTCATGACGGACAGCCTTACCTCGTCTCCTACGAGCAGTACTTC. This encodes CASSHDGQPYLVSYEQYF.

The chain recombines TRBV7-2 with TRBJ2-1; 11 bases are shared with TRBD2. CDR1 SGHTA and CDR2 FQGNSA come from the germline V gene. The CDR3 is made up of 13 amino acids. CDR3: CPPTSGEYNEQFF. The CDR3 DNA is TGTCCTCCGACTAGCGGGGAATACAATGAGCAGTTCTTC.

This clonotype was counted a few times. V is TRBV15 and J is TRBJ2-7; possibly TRBD2 for D (5 bases). V was clipped by 0 bases and J by 3 bases, with 12 bases between them. CDR1 and CDR2 from the germline V gene are LNHNV and YYDKDF (reference sequence). The CDR3 has 15 residues. Written as DNA, the CDR3 is TGTGCCACCAGCAGAGAAAGCCGAAGCGGCTACGAGCAGTACTTC. This gives the protein CATSRESRSGYEQYF.

This clonotype appeared a few times. The chain recombines TRBV29-1 with TRBJ2-7; a weak D match, TRBD1 (6 bases). The CDR3 has 15 residues. The V end was cut by 7 bases, the J end by 4 bases, with 23 bases between. The germline gives CDR1 SQVTM, CDR2 ANQGSEA. The CDR3 coding sequence is TGCAGCGCAACGATGGACAGAGGGAGACCGTACGAGCAGTACTTC. It translates to CSATMDRGRPYEQYF.

This chain uses TRBV10-3 with TRBJ2-3, with D tentatively TRBD1 (6 bases). CDR1 ENHRY and CDR2 SYGVKD come from the germline V gene. With 9 bases removed from V and 0 bases from J, the gap between germline ends came to 13 bases. The CDR3 contains 14 residues. CDR3: CAICRDTSTDTQYF. CDR3 sequence (DNA): TGTGCCATTTGCCGGGACACCAGCACAGATACGCAGTATTTT.